The TCR beta chain described here comes from a study of blood T cell repertoires in COVID-19. Libraries were prepared by immunoSEQ multiplex PCR; TCRdb keeps only in-frame clonotypes and omits some of them. The repertoire includes 400,000 to 550,000 clones, roughly nine tenths of them detected once, and approximately 2% sits in the top ten. Germline V CDR1 and CDR2: MNHEY, SMNVEV (reference sequence). The CDR3 length is 14 residues. Trimming took off 5 bases at V and 7 bases at J, with 12 bases between the two ends. Sequencing was carried out using PBMCs or T cells enriched from blood (not recorded which). This TCR was recovered from a woman aged 18 to 35 with acute COVID-19. This chain uses TRBV27 with TRBJ1-6; no clear D gene. CDR3 nucleotides: TGTGCCAGCAGTCCGGGATCGGGGAATTCACCCCTCCACTTT. It encodes CASSPGSGNSPLHF.